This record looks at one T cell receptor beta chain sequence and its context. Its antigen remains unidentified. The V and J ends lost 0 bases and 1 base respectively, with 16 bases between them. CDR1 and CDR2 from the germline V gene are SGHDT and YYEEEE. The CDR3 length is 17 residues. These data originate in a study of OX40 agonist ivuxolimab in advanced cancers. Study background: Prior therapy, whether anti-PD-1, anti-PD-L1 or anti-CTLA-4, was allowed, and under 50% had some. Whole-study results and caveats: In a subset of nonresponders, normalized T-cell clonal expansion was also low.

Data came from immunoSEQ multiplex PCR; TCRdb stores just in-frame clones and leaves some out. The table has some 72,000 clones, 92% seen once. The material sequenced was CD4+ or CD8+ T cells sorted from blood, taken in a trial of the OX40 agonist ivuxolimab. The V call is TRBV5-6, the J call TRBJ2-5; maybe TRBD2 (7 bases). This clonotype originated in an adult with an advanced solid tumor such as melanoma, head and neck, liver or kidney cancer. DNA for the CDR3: TGTGCCAGCAGCTTGGTTGGGGGGGGCAAAGCCCAAGAGACCCAGTACTTC. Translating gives CASSLVGGGKAQETQYF.